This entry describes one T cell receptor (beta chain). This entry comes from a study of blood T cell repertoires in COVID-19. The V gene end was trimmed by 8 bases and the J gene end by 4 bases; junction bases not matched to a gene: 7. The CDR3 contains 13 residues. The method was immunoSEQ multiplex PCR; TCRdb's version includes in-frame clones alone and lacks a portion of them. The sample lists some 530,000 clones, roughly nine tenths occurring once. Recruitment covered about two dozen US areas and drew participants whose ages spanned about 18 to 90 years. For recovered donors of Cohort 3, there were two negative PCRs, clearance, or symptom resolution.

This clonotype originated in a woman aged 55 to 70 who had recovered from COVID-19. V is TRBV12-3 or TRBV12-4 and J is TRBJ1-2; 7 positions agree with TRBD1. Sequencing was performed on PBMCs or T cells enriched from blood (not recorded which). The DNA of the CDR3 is TGTGCCAGCGGATCTCAGGGGGTCTATGGCTACACCTTC. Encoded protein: CASGSQGVYGYTF.